A selection of T cell receptor beta chains follows, all from one sample in a study of blood T cell repertoires in COVID-19. The table came from immunoSEQ multiplex PCR; TCRdb's copy has only in-frame clones and leaves some out. The sample records some 100,000 clones, around nine tenths being singletons. Sequenced material: peripheral blood. These receptors were obtained from a man between 70 and 80 years old with acute or convalescent COVID-19. Both conserved end residues are part of each CDR3. D genes are given only for firm matches. A row's size may be missing; if present it is once, few, many or a size class.

CDR3 protein: CASVILQGPYNEQFF
CDR3 DNA: TGTGCCAGCGTGATACTACAGGGCCCCTACAATGAGCAGTTCTTC
V gene: TRBV25-1
clone size: once
D gene: .
J gene: TRBJ2-1

CDR3 protein: CASSQDHFNQPQHF
CDR3 DNA: TGCGCCAGCAGCCAAGATCATTTCAATCAGCCCCAGCATTTT
V gene: TRBV4-1
clone size: .
D gene: .
J gene: TRBJ1-5

CDR3 protein: CASGGTEEQYF
CDR3 DNA: TGTGCCAGCGGGGGCACGGAAGAGCAGTACTTC
V gene: TRBV11-2
clone size: .
D gene: .
J gene: TRBJ2-7

CDR3 protein: CASSQVPGQGDDEQYF
CDR3 DNA: TGCGCCAGCAGCCAAGTCCCGGGACAGGGGGACGACGAGCAGTACTTC
V gene: TRBV4-3
clone size: .
D gene: TRBD1
J gene: TRBJ2-7

CDR3 protein: CASKTTGAPNEKLFF
CDR3 DNA: TGTGCCAGCAAAACGACAGGGGCACCGAATGAAAAACTGTTTTTT
V gene: TRBV6-5
clone size: .
D gene: TRBD1
J gene: TRBJ1-4

CDR3 protein: CASSPQRQGHGYTF
CDR3 DNA: TGTGCCAGCAGCCCCCAGAGACAGGGGCATGGCTACACCTTC
V gene: TRBV7-8
clone size: .
D gene: TRBD1
J gene: TRBJ1-2

CDR3 protein: CASSLAGLGYTF
CDR3 DNA: TGTGCCAGCAGTTTAGCGGGGCTCGGCTACACCTTC
V gene: TRBV12-3/TRBV12-4
clone size: .
D gene: .
J gene: TRBJ1-2

CDR3 protein: CASSPGQGLETQYF
CDR3 DNA: TGTGCCAGCAGCCCTGGACAGGGTTTAGAGACCCAGTACTTC
V gene: TRBV4-2
clone size: .
D gene: TRBD1
J gene: TRBJ2-5

CDR3 protein: CASSLRQGAQLSHGYTF
CDR3 DNA: TGTGCCAGCAGTTTAAGACAGGGGGCCCAACTCTCTCATGGCTACACCTTC
V gene: TRBV27
clone size: few
D gene: TRBD1
J gene: TRBJ1-2

CDR3 protein: CASSLLGVGEKLFF
CDR3 DNA: TGTGCCAGCAGTTTGTTAGGGGTGGGTGAAAAACTGTTTTTT
V gene: TRBV27
clone size: once
D gene: .
J gene: TRBJ1-4

CDR3 protein: CASSDPNRQANYGYTF
CDR3 DNA: TGTGCCAGCAGTGACCCGAATCGACAGGCCAACTATGGCTACACCTTC
V gene: TRBV6-1
clone size: .
D gene: .
J gene: TRBJ1-2

CDR3 protein: CATSPRLAGSNYEQYF
CDR3 DNA: TGTGCCACCTCCCCCCGCTTGGCGGGATCAAACTACGAGCAGTACTTC
V gene: TRBV5-4
clone size: .
D gene: .
J gene: TRBJ2-7

CDR3 protein: CASSVTGGGGELFF
CDR3 DNA: TGTGCCAGCAGCGTAACAGGGGGAGGCGGGGAGCTGTTTTTT
V gene: TRBV9
clone size: .
D gene: TRBD1
J gene: TRBJ2-2

CDR3 protein: CASSLFGGSMNTEAFF
CDR3 DNA: TGTGCCAGCAGCTTATTCGGGGGGTCGATGAACACTGAAGCTTTCTTT
V gene: TRBV7-9
clone size: .
D gene: .
J gene: TRBJ1-1

CDR3 protein: CASSLGGTSNQPQHF
CDR3 DNA: TGCGCCAGCAGCTTAGGCGGAACATCCAATCAGCCCCAGCATTTT
V gene: TRBV5-1
clone size: .
D gene: .
J gene: TRBJ1-5

CDR3 protein: CASSLGRGLNNSPLHF
CDR3 DNA: TGTGCCAGCAGCTTGGGAAGGGGGCTGAATAATTCACCCCTCCACTTT
V gene: TRBV11-3
clone size: .
D gene: TRBD1
J gene: TRBJ1-6

CDR3 protein: CASSSLRGTNTEAFF
CDR3 DNA: TGCGCCAGCAGCTCCCTAAGAGGAACGAACACTGAAGCTTTCTTT
V gene: TRBV5-1
clone size: .
D gene: .
J gene: TRBJ1-1

CDR3 protein: CASSFETTYEQYF
CDR3 DNA: TGCGCCAGCAGCTTCGAGACTACCTACGAGCAGTACTTC
V gene: TRBV5-1
clone size: .
D gene: .
J gene: TRBJ2-7

CDR3 protein: CASSIFSEAFF
CDR3 DNA: TGTGCCAGTAGTATCTTCTCTGAAGCTTTCTTT
V gene: TRBV19
clone size: .
D gene: .
J gene: TRBJ1-1

CDR3 protein: CASSQESGGTYNEQFF
CDR3 DNA: TGCGCCAGCAGCCAAGAATCTGGCGGAACCTACAATGAGCAGTTCTTC
V gene: TRBV4-3
clone size: .
D gene: .
J gene: TRBJ2-1

CDR3 protein: CASSIGQGAVNGYTF
CDR3 DNA: TGTGCCAGCAGCATCGGACAGGGGGCGGTCAATGGCTACACCTTC
V gene: TRBV5-4
clone size: .
D gene: TRBD1
J gene: TRBJ1-2

CDR3 protein: CASSQEQPYEQYF
CDR3 DNA: TGTGCCAGCAGCCAAGAACAACCCTACGAGCAGTACTTC
V gene: TRBV4-2
clone size: .
D gene: .
J gene: TRBJ2-7

CDR3 protein: CASSYSRPGSYNEQFF
CDR3 DNA: TGTGCCAGCAGTTACTCGAGGCCGGGGTCCTACAATGAGCAGTTCTTC
V gene: TRBV6-2/TRBV6-3
clone size: .
D gene: .
J gene: TRBJ2-1

CDR3 protein: CASSLYLSGRGNEQFF
CDR3 DNA: TGTGCCAGCAGTTTATACCTCAGCGGGAGGGGAAATGAGCAGTTCTTC
V gene: TRBV28
clone size: once
D gene: TRBD2
J gene: TRBJ2-1

CDR3 protein: CAIAAQQRETQYF
CDR3 DNA: TGTGCCATCGCGGCTCAACAACGGGAGACCCAGTACTTC
V gene: TRBV10-3
clone size: .
D gene: .
J gene: TRBJ2-5

CDR3 protein: CASSQYRGVNTEAFF
CDR3 DNA: TGTGCCAGCAGCCAATACAGGGGGGTGAACACTGAAGCTTTCTTT
V gene: TRBV5-8
clone size: once
D gene: TRBD1
J gene: TRBJ1-1

CDR3 protein: CASSPLAGTVKDYGYTF
CDR3 DNA: TGTGCCAGCTCACCACTGGCCGGGACAGTCAAGGACTATGGCTACACCTTC
V gene: TRBV18
clone size: .
D gene: TRBD1
J gene: TRBJ1-2

CDR3 protein: CASSPGGVMTQYF
CDR3 DNA: TGTGCCAGCAGCCCGGGGGGAGTGATGACGCAGTATTTT
V gene: TRBV5-4
clone size: .
D gene: TRBD2
J gene: TRBJ2-3

CDR3 protein: CASSPTRSGNTEAFF
CDR3 DNA: TGTGCCAGCAGCCCGACGAGATCGGGGAACACTGAAGCTTTCTTT
V gene: TRBV6-5
clone size: .
D gene: .
J gene: TRBJ1-1

CDR3 protein: CASSAPWGGPGGELFF
CDR3 DNA: TGCGCCAGCAGCGCCCCGTGGGGGGGCCCGGGCGGGGAGCTGTTTTTT
V gene: TRBV4-1
clone size: few
D gene: .
J gene: TRBJ2-2